The rows below give T cell receptor beta chains drawn from one sample of a study of T cell changes during pregnancy in multiple sclerosis. Some clones are missing from TCRdb's copy, which holds only in-frame ones; the method was immunoSEQ multiplex PCR. This sample has tens of thousands of clones; roughly 90% occur once, and the top ten carry around 0.9%. The starting material was peripheral blood, obtained in the first trimester of pregnancy. These receptor sequences come from a female donor in good health, enrolled as a control in a pregnancy study. The CDR3 runs from the conserved cysteine through the conserved F or W. A D gene is named only where the DNA matches it firmly. Clone sizes are given selectively: once, few, many, or a class where the clone is expanded.

clone_size,v_call,d_call,j_call,cdr3_length,cdr3_aa,cdr3_nt
once,TRBV9,TRBD2,TRBJ2-2,17,CASSPRTSGWNTGELFF,TGTGCCAGCAGCCCTAGGACTAGCGGTTGGAACACCGGGGAGCTGTTTTTT
once,TRBV5-4,TRBD1,TRBJ2-3,14,CASSPTGITDTQYF,TGTGCCAGCAGCCCGACAGGGATCACAGATACGCAGTATTTT
-,TRBV18,-,TRBJ2-7,15,CASSPPDKISYEQYF,TGTGCCAGCTCACCACCGGACAAAATCTCCTACGAGCAGTACTTC
-,TRBV13,-,TRBJ1-5,14,CASSSVGQNQPQHF,TGTGCCAGCAGCTCCGTTGGACAGAATCAGCCCCAGCATTTT
-,TRBV14,TRBD1,TRBJ2-7,13,CASSPGGAYEQYF,TGTGCCAGCAGCCCAGGGGGTGCCTACGAGCAGTACTTC
-,TRBV5-4,-,TRBJ2-2,14,CASSFLANTGELFF,TGTGCCAGCAGCTTTCTAGCGAACACCGGGGAGCTGTTTTTT
-,TRBV6-5,-,TRBJ2-1,14,CASSSSPLVPEQFF,TGTGCCAGCAGTTCGTCTCCCCTAGTTCCTGAGCAGTTCTTC
-,TRBV5-4,-,TRBJ2-3,16,CASSQDRATSTDTQYF,TGTGCCAGCAGCCAGGACAGAGCCACTAGCACAGATACGCAGTATTTT
-,TRBV6-5,-,TRBJ2-1,13,CASLGQTTNEQFF,TGTGCCAGCTTAGGACAGACAACCAATGAGCAGTTCTTC
-,TRBV29-1,-,TRBJ1-2,14,CSVVASSDNYGYTF,TGCAGCGTTGTAGCCTCCTCAGATAACTATGGCTACACCTTC
-,TRBV28,-,TRBJ1-2,12,CASIHPEGGYTF,TGTGCCAGCATCCACCCTGAGGGTGGCTACACCTTC
-,TRBV12-5,TRBD1,TRBJ2-5,14,CASGLGTGGETQYF,TGTGCTAGTGGTTTGGGCACAGGGGGAGAGACCCAGTACTTC
-,TRBV7-6,TRBD1,TRBJ2-7,16,CASSLGVATGVGEQYF,TGTGCCAGCAGCTTAGGGGTTGCGACAGGGGTGGGGGAGCAGTACTTC